Listed here are 21 T cell receptor beta chains from one sample, sequenced in a study of OX40 agonist ivuxolimab in advanced cancers. Profiled with immunoSEQ multiplex PCR; TCRdb holds only in-frame clones, not every one. Of 150,000 to 190,000 clones in the sample, roughly 92% were seen once. Here the sequenced sample was CD4+ or CD8+ T cells sorted from blood, taken in a trial of the OX40 agonist ivuxolimab. These receptors were taken from an adult with an advanced solid tumor such as melanoma, head and neck, liver or kidney cancer.

The chain links TRBV7-3 to TRBJ2-2, with 14 bases matching TRBD2. This CDR3 has 18 residues. The junction had 12 bases not matched to a gene; V was cut back by 7 bases and J by 5 bases. In germline, CDR1 is SGHTA, CDR2 FQGTGA. CDR3 amino acids: CASTFQGLAGVVTGELFF. The CDR3 DNA reads TGTGCCAGCACCTTCCAGGGACTAGCGGGAGTAGTTACCGGGGAGCTGTTTTTT.

The J gene is TRBJ2-1, the V gene TRBV5-6; tentatively, D is TRBD1 or TRBD2 (6 bases each). V lost 2 bases, J lost 6 bases, and 12 bases lay in between. The CDR3 spans 14 residues. Germline V lookup: CDR1 SGHDT, CDR2 YYEEEE. The CDR3 loop reads CASSFTQGGNEQFF. CDR3 in DNA: TGTGCCAGCAGCTTCACACAGGGAGGCAATGAGCAGTTCTTC.

The CDR3, as DNA: TGTGCCAGCAGCCCTTCGGGGGTGAGTGGCTACACCTTC. Encoded protein: CASSPSGVSGYTF. The chain recombines TRBV5-8 with TRBJ1-2; tentative D call: TRBD1 (5 bases). V shed 4 bases and J shed 7 bases, with 14 bases lying between them. The CDR3 runs to 13 residues. Germline V gives CDR1 SGHTS, CDR2 YDEGEE.

The chain is built from TRBV7-2 and TRBJ2-1; TRBD1 is a possible D gene (6 bases). The CDR3 length is 15 residues. Germline V CDR1 and CDR2: SGHTA, FQGNSA. The ends were cut back, 2 bases at V and 1 base at J, with 9 bases in the middle. CDR3 protein: CASSLQGSSYNEQFF. The CDR3 DNA is TGTGCCAGCAGCTTACAGGGGTCTTCCTACAATGAGCAGTTCTTC.

The rearrangement joins TRBV27 to TRBJ1-1, with TRBD1 as a possible D gene (6 bases). V was pared by 3 bases and J by 10 bases, with 12 bases between. The length of the CDR3 is 12 residues. Germline V CDR1 and CDR2: MNHEY, SMNVEV (reference sequence). CDR3 sequence: CASSFRGRGAFF. DNA of the CDR3: TGTGCCAGCAGTTTCCGGGGCAGGGGAGCTTTCTTT.

The chain employs TRBV5-1 and TRBJ1-2, with 8 bases matching TRBD1. Germline CDR1 is SGHRS and CDR2 is YFSETQ. The CDR3 runs 14 residues. V gave up 0 bases and J gave up 5 bases; unmatched junction bases: 3. CDR3 amino acids: CASSLETGVYGYTF. DNA of the CDR3: TGCGCCAGCAGCTTGGAGACAGGGGTATATGGCTACACCTTC. Based on the CDR3 plus reference TRBV5-1 and TRBJ1-2, the full variable domain is KAGVTQTPRYLIKTRGQQVTLSCSPISGHRSVSWYQQTPGQGLQFLFEYFSETQRNKGNFPGRFSGRQFSNSRSEMNVSTLELGDSALYLCASSLETGVYGYTFGSGTRLTVV.

The J gene is TRBJ2-5, the V gene TRBV6-5, with TRBD1 matching 9 bases. Germline CDR1 and CDR2: MNHEY and SVGAGI. J gave up 5 bases and V 1 base, and 8 bases lay outside the gene matches. This CDR3 has 16 residues. CDR3 region: CASSYFGAGTGETQYF. CDR3 sequence (DNA): TGTGCCAGCAGTTACTTCGGGGCGGGGACAGGGGAGACCCAGTACTTC.

The chain links TRBV5-1 to TRBJ2-7, with 8 bases aligning to TRBD2. This CDR3 is 17 amino acids long. Trimming cost V 5 bases and J 5 bases; bases outside gene matches: 18. CDR1 and CDR2 from the germline V gene are SGHRS and YFSETQ. The CDR3 DNA reads TGCGCCAGCAGTGAGGTGGGAGCGGGAGCCGGTAACGACGAGCAGTACTTC. Translated: CASSEVGAGAGNDEQYF.

The chain recombines TRBV29-1 with TRBJ1-4; D not resolved. Trimming took 6 bases from V and 2 from J, leaving 16 bases between them. Looked up from germline, CDR1 is SQVTM and CDR2 is ANQGSEA. The CDR3 is 15 residues long. The CDR3 region is CSVRAYRHTNEKLFF. As DNA, the CDR3 is TGCAGCGTACGCGCCTACAGACACACTAATGAAAAACTGTTTTTT.

The V and J genes are TRBV10-3 and TRBJ2-7; 8 bases align to TRBD2. Germline V gives CDR1 ENHRY, CDR2 SYGVKD. This CDR3 contains 12 residues. Here the CDR3 reads CAGAGGGYEQYF. CDR3 sequence (DNA): TGTGCGGGCGCGGGGGGAGGCTACGAGCAGTACTTC.

This chain links TRBV5-1 with TRBJ1-3; D unresolved. The V gene lost 3 bases and the J gene lost 0 bases, with 10 bases spanning the gap. The CDR3 loop spans 15 amino acids. The germline V gene has CDR1 SGHRS and CDR2 YFSETQ. The CDR3 DNA is TGCGCCAGCAGCTCTCAAACCAGCTCTGGAAACACCATATATTTT. Amino acid sequence: CASSSQTSSGNTIYF.

V gene TRBV19 combines with J gene TRBJ2-7; 8 nucleotides line up with TRBD1. Per the germline V gene, CDR1 is LNHDA and CDR2 is SQIVND (reference sequence). V was clipped by 6 bases and J by 3 bases; unmatched bases: 7. CDR3 size: 14 residues. The CDR3 DNA reads TGTGCCAGTAGCCGGGACAGGACCCTCTACGAGCAGTACTTC. Protein: CASSRDRTLYEQYF.

The chain joins TRBV18 to TRBJ2-1, with D unresolved. Germline CDR1 reads KGHSH; CDR2 reads LQKENI. This CDR3 comprises 13 residues. V dropped 1 base and J dropped 5 bases, with 6 bases sitting between them. The DNA of the CDR3 is TGTGCCAGCTCACCACTAATTGACAATGAGCAGTTCTTC. It specifies CASSPLIDNEQFF.

This sequence joins TRBV15 and TRBJ1-6; D gene ambiguous. V was shortened by 6 bases and J by 8 bases, with 14 bases between the two germline ends. CDR3 length equals 14 residues. Germline loops: CDR1 LNHNV, CDR2 YYDKDF (reference sequence). CDR3 sequence (DNA): TGTGCCACCAGTCGGGATCCCAGTGATTCACCCCTCCACTTT. Translation gives CATSRDPSDSPLHF. The variable domain in full, with the rest retrieved from reference TRBV15 and TRBJ1-6, is DAMVIQNPRYQVTQFGKPVTLSCSQTLNHNVMYWYQQKSSQAPKLLFHYYDKDFNNEADTPDNFQSRRPNTSFCFLDIRSPGLGDTAMYLCATSRDPSDSPLHFGNGTRLTVT.

The chain links TRBV7-9 to TRBJ1-1; D gene uncertain. Per the germline V gene, CDR1 is SEHNR and CDR2 is FQNEAQ (reference sequence). With 5 bases removed from V and 3 bases from J, the gap between germline ends came to 13 bases. CDR3 length: 14 amino acids. In nucleotides, the CDR3 is TGTGCCAGCAGCGGCCCCGGGCCGTACACTGAAGCTTTCTTT. This sequence encodes CASSGPGPYTEAFF.

J is TRBJ2-7 and V is TRBV4-1, with D hard to call. The CDR3 has 15 amino acids. Trimming removed 0 bases at V and 2 bases at J, with 11 bases between. Germline assignment: CDR1 MGHRA and CDR2 YSYEKL. The CDR3 region is CASSQDEAEAYEQYF. Here the CDR3 DNA reads TGCGCCAGCAGCCAAGACGAAGCCGAAGCCTACGAGCAGTACTTC.

This chain joins TRBV7-9 and TRBJ1-1; D unclear. CDR1 and CDR2 (germline): SEHNR, FQNEAQ (reference sequence). There are 15 residues in the CDR3. Trimming cost V 0 bases and J 2 bases, with 10 bases left between them. The DNA for the CDR3 is TGTGCCAGCAGCTTAGCGAGTACGGGAAACACTGAAGCTTTCTTT. It encodes CASSLASTGNTEAFF. Complete variable domain (other parts from reference TRBV7-9 and TRBJ1-1): DTGVSQNPRHKITKRGQNVTFRCDPISEHNRLYWYRQTLGQGPEFLTYFQNEAQLEKSRLLSDRFSAERPKGSFSTLEIQRTEQGDSAMYLCASSLASTGNTEAFFGQGTRLTVV.

Details on this clone: Within the sample, other DNA sequences also encode this same CDR3. The chain links TRBV5-4 to TRBJ2-7; maybe TRBD2 (5 bases). The germline gives CDR1 SGHNT, CDR2 YYREEE (reference sequence). V lost 5 bases and J 0 bases, leaving 6 bases between the germline ends. The CDR3 sequence is 12 residues long. CDR3 in DNA: TGTGCCAGCAGTCGGGACTCCTACGAGCAGTACTTC. It yields the protein CASSRDSYEQYF.

J is TRBJ2-4 and V is TRBV18; D is possibly TRBD2 (5 bases). CDR1 and CDR2 from the germline V gene are KGHSH and LQKENI. The ends were cut back, 5 bases at V and 8 bases at J, with 19 bases in the middle. The CDR3 is made up of 15 amino acids. In DNA form, the CDR3 reads TGTGCCAGCTCAGCACAACCCTTAAGGGAGTACATTCAGTACTTC. Protein sequence: CASSAQPLREYIQYF. The variable domain in full, with the rest retrieved from reference TRBV18 and TRBJ2-4, is NAGVMQNPRHLVRRRGQEARLRCSPMKGHSHVYWYRQLPEEGLKFMVYLQKENIIDESGMPKERFSAEFPKEGPSILRIQQVVRGDSAAYFCASSAQPLREYIQYFGAGTRLSVL.

The V and J genes are TRBV5-4 and TRBJ2-1; possibly TRBD2 for D (5 bases). From germline, CDR1 is SGHNT and CDR2 YYREEE (reference sequence). The CDR3 is 13 residues long. With 1 base removed from V and 10 bases from J, the gap between germline ends came to 12 bases. CDR3 DNA: TGTGCCAGCAGCTTGACTAGGACGCGGGAGCAGTTCTTC. Translation gives CASSLTRTREQFF. Filled out from reference TRBV5-4 and TRBJ2-1, the complete variable domain reads ETGVTQSPTHLIKTRGQQVTLRCSSQSGHNTVSWYQQALGQGPQFIFQYYREEENGRGNFPPRFSGLQFPNYSSELNVNALELDDSALYLCASSLTRTREQFFGPGTRLTVL.

The chain combines TRBV7-2 with TRBJ2-1; D unresolved. In germline, CDR1 is SGHTA, CDR2 FQGNSA. Trimming took off 4 bases at V and 9 bases at J, with 10 bases between the two ends. The CDR3 is made up of 12 amino acids. DNA of the CDR3: TGTGCCAGCAGCTACCTAGTGGGTGAGCAGTTCTTC. This translates into CASSYLVGEQFF.